Listed here are 23 T cell receptor beta chains from one sample, sequenced in a study of shared clonotypes between healthy human individuals. Only CD45RO-negative cells positively selected for CCR7 counted as naive CD8 cells, so terminally differentiated effector memory CD45RA+ cells were excluded. Assay used: immunoSEQ multiplex PCR; TCRdb lists only in-frame clones, some missing. The top ten hold 0.2% to 0.25% of the sample, which has 700,000 to 950,000 clones, 95% to 97% seen once. The source material was naive CD8+ T cells sorted from blood. The receptor source for this set is a man aged 25 to 45 in good health.

The V gene is TRBV4-1, the J gene TRBJ1-2, with D possibly being TRBD1 (6 bases). CDR3 length: 15 amino acids. V was trimmed by 0 bases and J by 2 bases, leaving 10 bases between them. Germline CDR1 and CDR2: MGHRA and YSYEKL. The CDR3 here is CASSQEWTDNYGYTF. The CDR3 nucleotides read TGCGCCAGCAGCCAAGAATGGACAGACAACTATGGCTACACCTTC.

This chain uses TRBV4-3 with TRBJ2-7, with D possibly matching TRBD1 (6 bases). The CDR3 length is 13 residues. Germline CDR1 and CDR2: LGHNA and YSLEER. V was trimmed by 5 bases and J by 3 bases, leaving 11 bases between them. CDR3 residues: CASSVQQGYEQYF. CDR3 nucleotide sequence: TGCGCCAGCAGCGTCCAACAGGGCTACGAGCAGTACTTC.

The gene calls are TRBV10-3 and TRBJ2-1; possible D gene TRBD2, 6 bases. The germline CDR1 and CDR2 sequences are ENHRY and SYGVKD. Trimming stripped 0 bases from V and 0 bases from J, with 6 bases between. The CDR3 runs to 15 residues. The CDR3 reads CAISESGSSYNEQFF. The DNA for the CDR3 is TGTGCCATCAGTGAGTCCGGGAGCTCCTACAATGAGCAGTTCTTC.

The CDR3 spells CASSWDIGTGGYTF. The DNA for the CDR3 is TGTGCCAGCAGCTGGGACATCGGGACGGGTGGCTACACCTTC. The V call is TRBV7-9, the J call TRBJ1-2; D perhaps matches TRBD1 (6 bases). Germline loops: CDR1 SEHNR, CDR2 FQNEAQ (reference sequence). This CDR3 is 14 amino acids long. V dropped 4 bases and J dropped 7 bases, with 16 bases sitting between them.

The V call is TRBV10-3, the J call TRBJ1-5; D ambiguous. The CDR3 consists of 13 residues. V was trimmed by 10 bases and J by 2 bases, leaving 12 bases between them. CDR1 and CDR2 (germline): ENHRY, SYGVKD. CDR3: CATRNGGNQPQHF. The CDR3 DNA reads as TGTGCCACCCGGAATGGGGGCAATCAGCCCCAGCATTTT.

This clone was detected only once. This chain connects TRBV7-2 to TRBJ2-2, with TRBD2 matching 8 bases. Losses at the gene ends were 5 bases for V and 0 bases for J; bases not matched to a gene: 2. Germline assignment: CDR1 SGHTA and CDR2 FQGNSA. The length of the CDR3 is 15 residues. The CDR3 sequence is CASSTSGSNTGELFF. DNA of the CDR3: TGTGCCAGCAGCACTAGCGGATCGAACACCGGGGAGCTGTTTTTT. Together with reference TRBV7-2 and TRBJ2-2, the CDR3 gives the full variable domain: GAGVSQSPSNKVTEKGKDVELRCDPISGHTALYWYRQSLGQGLEFLIYFQGNSAPDKSGLPSDRFSAERTGGSVSTLTIQRTQQEDSAVYLCASSTSGSNTGELFFGEGSRLTVL.

This chain links TRBV16 with TRBJ1-4; D unresolved. This CDR3 region has 16 residues. Trimming pared 4 bases from V and 0 bases from J, leaving 12 bases between. The V gene's germline CDR1 is KGHSY and CDR2 FQNENV. CDR3 amino acids: CASSPSASATNEKLFF. The CDR3 DNA sequence: TGTGCCAGCAGCCCCTCCGCTAGCGCAACTAATGAAAAACTGTTTTTT. Full variable domain (remainder filled in from reference TRBV16 and TRBJ1-4): GEEVAQTPKHLVRGEGQKAKLYCAPIKGHSYVFWYQQVLKNEFKFLISFQNENVFDETGMPKERFSAKCLPNSPCSLEIQATKLEDSAVYFCASSPSASATNEKLFFGSGTQLSVL.

V is TRBV9 and J is TRBJ2-7; no definite D call. Trimming left V 4 bases short and J 0 bases short, with 17 bases between. Germline CDR1 and CDR2: SGDLS and YYNGEE. The CDR3 extends over 16 amino acids. The CDR3 DNA is TGTGCCAGCAGCCCCCGACCTCAGGTTTTCTCCTACGAGCAGTACTTC. Translating it yields CASSPRPQVFSYEQYF.

V usage is TRBV11-2 and J usage is TRBJ2-7; the D is unclear. The length of the CDR3 is 15 residues. The germline CDR1 and CDR2 sequences are SGHAT and FQNNGV. V was trimmed by 0 bases and J by 1 base, leaving 10 bases between them. In DNA form, the CDR3 reads TGTGCCAGCAGCTTAGATGGGTCAGCGTCCTACGAGCAGTACTTC. Translated: CASSLDGSASYEQYF. The variable domain in full, with the rest retrieved from reference TRBV11-2 and TRBJ2-7, is EAGVAQSPRYKIIEKRQSVAFWCNPISGHATLYWYQQILGQGPKLLIQFQNNGVVDDSQLPKDRFSAERLKGVDSTLKIQPAKLEDSAVYLCASSLDGSASYEQYFGPGTRLTVT.

The rearrangement links TRBV11-2 to TRBJ1-2; the D gene is possibly TRBD1 (5 bases). The CDR3 has 13 residues. From germline, CDR1 is SGHAT and CDR2 FQNNGV. V lost 6 bases and J 2 bases, leaving 10 bases between the germline ends. The CDR3 reads CASRPTGNYGYTF. The CDR3 DNA reads as TGTGCCAGCAGACCTACAGGCAACTATGGCTACACCTTC.

This chain links TRBV15 with TRBJ2-7; D gene uncertain. V shed 4 bases and J shed 2 bases, with 15 bases lying between them. CDR1 and CDR2 (germline): LNHNV, YYDKDF (reference sequence). CDR3 size: 15 residues. CDR3 in DNA: TGTGCCACCAGCACCAATGTCCTAGGAACCTACGAGCAGTACTTC. Translating it yields CATSTNVLGTYEQYF.

J is TRBJ2-7 and V is TRBV27, with 13 bases aligning to TRBD2. Trimming took 8 bases from V and 3 from J; bases not matched to a gene: 10. This CDR3 comprises 16 residues. From germline, CDR1 is MNHEY and CDR2 SMNVEV (reference sequence). CDR3 residues: CASVGLAGEAVYEQYF. Written as DNA, the CDR3 is TGTGCCAGCGTAGGACTAGCGGGAGAGGCGGTCTACGAGCAGTACTTC.

CDR3 amino acids: CASSLGPDSPGNTIYF. The DNA of the CDR3 is TGTGCCAGCAGCTTAGGTCCGGACAGTCCTGGAAACACCATATATTTT. This sequence joins TRBV7-9 and TRBJ1-3, with a tentative D call TRBD1 (6 bases). The CDR3 has 16 amino acids. CDR1 and CDR2 from the germline V gene are SEHNR and FQNEAQ (reference sequence). V lost 1 base and J lost 2, with 12 bases in between.

This chain uses TRBV29-1 with TRBJ2-1; 10 bases are shared with TRBD2. The CDR3 runs to 13 residues. In germline, CDR1 is SQVTM, CDR2 ANQGSEA. V was pared by 5 bases and J by 8 bases, with 6 bases of the junction left unmatched. CDR3 sequence reads: CSVLGLAFYEQFF. CDR3 nucleotide sequence: TGCAGCGTTTTGGGACTAGCGTTCTATGAGCAGTTCTTC.

The chain uses TRBV27 and TRBJ2-7, with 8 positions matching TRBD1. J was trimmed by 6 bases and V by 5 bases; bases with no gene match: 12. Germline V CDR1 and CDR2: MNHEY, SMNVEV (reference sequence). CDR3 length: 15 amino acids. The CDR3, as DNA: TGTGCCAGCAGTCCCCAGGACAGGGTAAGGGGCGAGCAGTACTTC. This gives the protein CASSPQDRVRGEQYF.

The genes are TRBV7-9 and TRBJ2-7; 7 bases align to TRBD2. CDR1 and CDR2 from the germline V gene are SEHNR and FQNEAQ (reference sequence). V shed 5 bases and J 0 bases; nucleotides not matched to a gene: 4. This CDR3 is built from 14 residues. The CDR3 reads CASSTTSASYEQYF. CDR3 nucleotide sequence: TGTGCCAGCAGCACTACTAGCGCCTCCTACGAGCAGTACTTC. Complete variable domain (other parts from reference TRBV7-9 and TRBJ2-7): DTGVSQNPRHKITKRGQNVTFRCDPISEHNRLYWYRQTLGQGPEFLTYFQNEAQLEKSRLLSDRFSAERPKGSFSTLEIQRTEQGDSAMYLCASSTTSASYEQYFGPGTRLTVT.

The genes are TRBV2 and TRBJ1-5; D unresolved. V was clipped by 2 bases and J by 6 bases, with 11 bases between them. This CDR3 comprises 14 residues. Germline values: CDR1 SNHLY, CDR2 FYNNEI. CDR3 in DNA: TGTGCCAGCAGTGAATCGGGTCGGGGTCAGCCCCAGCATTTT. Translation: CASSESGRGQPQHF.

The chain links TRBV28 to TRBJ2-7, with D possibly TRBD1 on 6 matching bases. Trimming shortened V by 4 bases and J by 2 bases, and 12 bases separated the two germline ends. The CDR3 has 14 residues. Germline loops: CDR1 MDHEN, CDR2 SYDVKM. CDR3 region: CASSSRQATYEQYF. DNA for the CDR3: TGTGCCAGCAGTTCCAGACAGGCCACCTACGAGCAGTACTTC.

The chain combines TRBV28 with TRBJ2-3; TRBD2 agrees at 7 bases. Germline CDR1 is MDHEN and CDR2 is SYDVKM. The V and J ends lost 4 bases and 1 base, in that order; junction bases with no gene match: 17. The CDR3 extends over 19 amino acids. Here the CDR3 reads CASSSTLMTSRGGTDTQYF. CDR3 in DNA: TGTGCCAGCAGTTCGACCCTCATGACTAGCCGGGGCGGCACAGATACGCAGTATTTT.

This CDR3 is CASSFFTGTGYEQYF. The CDR3 DNA reads TGTGCCAGCAGTTTTTTTACAGGGACCGGTTACGAGCAGTACTTC. This chain joins TRBV27 and TRBJ2-7, with a possible D match to TRBD1 (6 bases). Per the germline V gene, CDR1 is MNHEY and CDR2 is SMNVEV (reference sequence). The CDR3 has 15 residues. V was clipped by 3 bases and J by 4 bases, with 16 bases between them.

The chain recombines TRBV4-1 with TRBJ2-1; possible D gene TRBD1, 7 bases. Germline assignment: CDR1 MGHRA and CDR2 YSYEKL. Trimming took 1 base from V and 4 from J, leaving 11 bases between them. The CDR3 is made up of 15 amino acids. This CDR3 is CASSQGQGGYNEQFF. The CDR3 DNA reads as TGCGCCAGCAGCCAAGGTCAGGGGGGATACAATGAGCAGTTCTTC.

The chain has TRBV7-9 and TRBJ2-7; possibly TRBD1 for D (6 bases). CDR3 size: 14 residues. Germline-derived CDR1 and CDR2 are SEHNR and FQNEAQ (reference sequence). V was cut by 8 bases and J by 5 bases, with 19 bases left in between. In nucleotides, the CDR3 is TGTGCCAGCGGGGGACCCGGGACAACTAACGAGCAGTACTTC. Translating gives CASGGPGTTNEQYF.

This clone was seen once. The J gene is TRBJ1-5, the V gene TRBV7-9; D unresolved. This CDR3 is 14 amino acids long. V dropped 5 bases and J dropped 7 bases, with 15 bases sitting between them. Germline V CDR1 and CDR2: SEHNR, FQNEAQ (reference sequence). This chain's CDR3 is CASSPDWIRQPQHF. CDR3 DNA: TGTGCCAGCAGCCCGGACTGGATCCGACAGCCCCAGCATTTT.